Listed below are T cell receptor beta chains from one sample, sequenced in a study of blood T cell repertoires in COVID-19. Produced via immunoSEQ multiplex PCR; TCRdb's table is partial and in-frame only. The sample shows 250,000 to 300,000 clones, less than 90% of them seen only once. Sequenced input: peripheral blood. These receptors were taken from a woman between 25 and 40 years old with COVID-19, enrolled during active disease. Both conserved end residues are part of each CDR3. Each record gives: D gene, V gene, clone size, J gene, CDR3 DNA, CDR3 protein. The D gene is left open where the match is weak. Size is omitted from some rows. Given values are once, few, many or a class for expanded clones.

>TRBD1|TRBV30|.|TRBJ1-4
TGTGCCTGGAGTTGGGACAGCTGGAATGAAAAACTGTTTTTT
CAWSWDSWNEKLFF
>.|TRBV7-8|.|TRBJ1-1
TGTGCCAGCAGCTTAGGACAGGTGATGAACACTGAAGCTTTCTTT
CASSLGQVMNTEAFF
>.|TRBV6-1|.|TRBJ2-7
TGTGCCAGCAGTGAAGCGACTCAGGGATCAGCCTACTACGAGCAGTACTTC
CASSEATQGSAYYEQYF
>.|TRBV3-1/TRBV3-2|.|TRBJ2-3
TGTGCCAGCAGCCAAGTAGCCACAGATACGCAGTATTTT
CASSQVATDTQYF
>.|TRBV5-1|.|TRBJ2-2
TGCGCCAGCACCTTTAGCGGACCCACCGGGGAGCTGTTTTTT
CASTFSGPTGELFF
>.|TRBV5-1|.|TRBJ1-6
TGCGCCAGCAGCTGGAGTCGGGGGGGATACAATTCACCCCTCCACTTT
CASSWSRGGYNSPLHF
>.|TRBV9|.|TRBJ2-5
TGTGCCAGCAGCGGTGTCCTGCAAGAGACCCAGTACTTC
CASSGVLQETQYF
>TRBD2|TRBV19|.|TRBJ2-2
TGTGCCAGTATTCCTACGGGGGGGCCTCTAACCGGGGAGCTGTTTTTT
CASIPTGGPLTGELFF
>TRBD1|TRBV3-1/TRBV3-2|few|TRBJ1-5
TGTGCCAGCAGCCGGACAGGGGGTCAGCAGCCCCAGCATTTT
CASSRTGGQQPQHF
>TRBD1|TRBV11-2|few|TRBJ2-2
TGTGCCAGCGGCTACCCCCAGGGGGCTTGGAACACCGGGGAGCTGTTTTTT
CASGYPQGAWNTGELFF
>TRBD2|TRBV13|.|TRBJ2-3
TGTGCCAGCAGCTCCGCTAGCGGGGGGGCCCCAGATACGCAGTATTTT
CASSSASGGAPDTQYF
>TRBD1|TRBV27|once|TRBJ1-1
TGTGCCAGCACCATACACTACACAGGGGCGGGCACTGAAGCTTTCTTT
CASTIHYTGAGTEAFF
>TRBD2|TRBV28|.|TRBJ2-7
TGTGCCAGCAGCACACCGGGACTAGCGATTCCCTCCTACGAGCAGTACTTC
CASSTPGLAIPSYEQYF
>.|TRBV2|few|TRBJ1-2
TGTGCCAGCAGCCCAGGGTTCTCGGGCGGCTACACCTTC
CASSPGFSGGYTF
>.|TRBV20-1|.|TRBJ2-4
TGCAGTGCTAGTCGGTCTGGCGGAGCCAAAAACATTCAGTACTTC
CSASRSGGAKNIQYF
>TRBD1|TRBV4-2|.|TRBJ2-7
TGTGCCAGCAGCCAAGGGGGACAGCCGGGCCACTACGAGCAGTACTTC
CASSQGGQPGHYEQYF
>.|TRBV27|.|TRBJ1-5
TGTGCCAGCAGTAGGAGGGGAGACCAGCCCCAGCATTTT
CASSRRGDQPQHF
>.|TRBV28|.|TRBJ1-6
TGTGCCAGCAGTTTATCCCCCAGGGGTTATTCACCCCTCCACTTT
CASSLSPRGYSPLHF
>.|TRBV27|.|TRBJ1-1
TGTGCCAGCAGTAACCCGAGGGATTTTGAAGCTTTCTTT
CASSNPRDFEAFF
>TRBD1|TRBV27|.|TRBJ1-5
TGTGCCAGCAGGACAGGGGGGAGCAATCAGCCCCAGCATTTT
CASRTGGSNQPQHF
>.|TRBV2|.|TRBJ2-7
TGTGCCAGCAGTGCTCTCTACGAGCAGTACTTC
CASSALYEQYF
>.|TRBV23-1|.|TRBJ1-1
TGCGCCAGCAGACCCCCCCGACACCACGGTGAAGCTTTCTTT
CASRPPRHHGEAFF
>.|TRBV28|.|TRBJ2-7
TGTGCCAGCAGTTTAATGAGCTCCTACGAGCAGTACTTC
CASSLMSSYEQYF
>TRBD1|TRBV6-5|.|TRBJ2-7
TGTGCCAGCGGCCGACGGGACAGCTCCTACGAGCAGTACTTC
CASGRRDSSYEQYF
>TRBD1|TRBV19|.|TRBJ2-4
TGTGCCAGTAGTTTTGACAGGGGTGCCAAAAACATTCAGTACTTC
CASSFDRGAKNIQYF
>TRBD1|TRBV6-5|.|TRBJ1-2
TGTGCCAGCAGACGGACAGGGCATGGCTACACCTTC
CASRRTGHGYTF
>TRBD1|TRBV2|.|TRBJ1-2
TGTGCCAGCATTAGGACAGGGAACTATGGCTACACCTTC
CASIRTGNYGYTF
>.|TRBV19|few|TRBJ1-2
TGTGCCAGTAGGTATCCTGGAGTCAACTATGGCTACACCTTC
CASRYPGVNYGYTF
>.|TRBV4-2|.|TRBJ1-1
TGTGCCAGCAGCCAAGATACTCCAGGGCAGGGAGCTTTCTTT
CASSQDTPGQGAFF
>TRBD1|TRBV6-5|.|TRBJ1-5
TGTGCCAGCAGTACAACAGGGGGCGGACAGCCCCAGCATTTT
CASSTTGGGQPQHF
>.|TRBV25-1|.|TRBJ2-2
TGTGCCAGCAGTCCATCCGGGGGGCTGGTCGCCGGGGAGCTGTTTTTT
CASSPSGGLVAGELFF
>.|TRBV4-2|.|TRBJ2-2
TGTGCCAGCAGCCAAGAAGGGGCTTTGCGCGGGGAGCTGTTTTTT
CASSQEGALRGELFF
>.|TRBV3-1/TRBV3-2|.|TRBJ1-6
TGTGCCAGCAGCCGCGGGAAGACAGAGGTTGTTTCACCCCTCCACTTT
CASSRGKTEVVSPLHF
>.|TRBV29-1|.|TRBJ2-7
TGCAGCGCCCGTGACAGTTCCTACGAGCAGTACTTC
CSARDSSYEQYF
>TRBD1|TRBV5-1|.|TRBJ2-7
TGCGCCAGCAGCACCGGGACAGGAGGTCTCTACGAGCAGTACTTC
CASSTGTGGLYEQYF
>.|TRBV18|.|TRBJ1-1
TGTGCCAGCTCACCACGGCAGGGCGAAGCTTTCTTT
CASSPRQGEAFF
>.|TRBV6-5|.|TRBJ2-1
TGTGCCAACAGCAATCCAGGGGAGCAGTTCTTC
CANSNPGEQFF
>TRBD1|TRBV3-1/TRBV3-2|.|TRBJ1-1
TGTGCCAGCAGCCAAGTCCGACAGGGGAGGAGGAACACTGAAGCTTTCTTT
CASSQVRQGRRNTEAFF
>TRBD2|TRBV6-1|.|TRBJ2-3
TGTGCCAGCAGTGATCAGGCGGGGGGTCCAGATACGCAGTATTTT
CASSDQAGGPDTQYF
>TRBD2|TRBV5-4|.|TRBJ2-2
TGTGCCAGCAGCTCCGGGACTAGCGGATACACCGGGGAGCTGTTTTTT
CASSSGTSGYTGELFF
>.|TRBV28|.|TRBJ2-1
TGTGCCAGCAGCGACAGCTTAACCTACAATGAGCAGTTCTTC
CASSDSLTYNEQFF
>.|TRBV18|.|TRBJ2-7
TGTGCCAGCTCGCGGGACAGCATCTACGAGCAGTACTTC
CASSRDSIYEQYF
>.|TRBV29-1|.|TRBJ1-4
TGCAGCGTTGAAATCCCCCTTGCGGGGCGCGGGTTTAGTGGAAAACTGTTTTTT
CSVEIPLAGRGFSGKLFF
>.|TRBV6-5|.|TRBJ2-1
TGTGCCAGCAGTTACCGCCCGGGGGTAAAACAGTTCTTC
CASSYRPGVKQFF
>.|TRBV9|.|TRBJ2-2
TGTGCCAGCAGTCCGTTCCGCGGGGTCAACACCGGGGAGCTGTTTTTT
CASSPFRGVNTGELFF
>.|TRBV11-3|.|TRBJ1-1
TGTGCCAGCAGCCGGACAGTCCGTGCTGAAGCTTTCTTT
CASSRTVRAEAFF